These 9 T cell receptor beta chains originate from one sample sequenced in a study of blood T cell repertoires in COVID-19. TCRdb's copy holds only in-frame clones and misses some; the assay was immunoSEQ multiplex PCR. The sample contains more than 150,000 clones, roughly 84% of which appear only once. Sequenced material: PBMCs or T cells enriched from blood (not recorded which). The receptors come from a woman aged 55-70 years who had recovered from COVID-19.

The rearrangement links TRBV2 to TRBJ2-3, with a weak D call TRBD1 (5 bases). Trimming took off 3 bases at V and 10 bases at J, with 14 bases between the two ends. The germline CDR1 and CDR2 sequences are SNHLY and FYNNEI. The CDR3 has 13 residues. CDR3 bases: TGTGCCAGCAGTGAGGGGCCGAGAGTGCCGCAGTATTTT. Protein product: CASSEGPRVPQYF.

V is TRBV7-3 and J is TRBJ2-1; possible D gene TRBD1, 6 bases. The CDR3 runs 15 residues. Germline values: CDR1 SGHTA, CDR2 FQGTGA. V was shortened by 4 bases and J by 4 bases, with 14 bases between the two germline ends. In DNA form, the CDR3 reads TGTGCCAGCAGCTCTTCAGGGGATAGGTACAATGAGCAGTTCTTC. This gives the protein CASSSSGDRYNEQFF.

The rearrangement joins TRBV29-1 to TRBJ2-1, with a weak D call TRBD2 (6 bases). From germline, CDR1 is SQVTM and CDR2 ANQGSEA. This CDR3 spans 11 amino acids. V lost 5 bases and J 4 bases, leaving 6 bases between the germline ends. CDR3 sequence (DNA): TGCAGCGTTCGGGGGTACAATGAGCAGTTCTTC. Protein sequence: CSVRGYNEQFF.

The genes are TRBV6-5 and TRBJ1-6; D uncertain. Trimming removed 6 bases at V and 7 bases at J, with 13 bases between. The CDR3 runs to 14 residues. CDR1 and CDR2 (germline): MNHEY, SVGAGI. CDR3 region: CASRAGGRNSPLHF. CDR3 DNA sequence: TGTGCCAGCAGGGCCGGTGGGAGGAATTCACCCCTCCACTTT.

This clone was seen a single time. This rearrangement joins TRBV7-9 to TRBJ1-4; 9 bases are shared with TRBD1. The V gene's germline CDR1 is SEHNR and CDR2 FQNEAQ (reference sequence). CDR3 size: 16 residues. V shed 2 bases and J 8 bases; nucleotides not matched to a gene: 9. The CDR3 nucleotides read TGTGCCAGCAGCTTAAGAGTCCGACAGGGGGTCGAAAAACTGTTTTTT. As protein: CASSLRVRQGVEKLFF.

The V call is TRBV4-1, the J call TRBJ2-2, with 10 bases aligning to TRBD1. V lost 2 bases and J lost 3; bases outside the gene matches: 3. From germline, CDR1 is MGHRA and CDR2 YSYEKL. CDR3 length: 16 residues. The CDR3 reads CASSQPDRGYTGELFF. The DNA of the CDR3 is TGCGCCAGCAGCCAACCGGACAGGGGGTACACCGGGGAGCTGTTTTTT.

The chain recombines TRBV27 with TRBJ2-7, with a tentative D call TRBD1 (5 bases). The CDR3 sequence is 15 residues long. The V end lost 5 bases, the J end lost 0 bases, and 14 bases lay between the germline ends. Germline V gene lookup returns CDR1 MNHEY and CDR2 SMNVEV (reference sequence). The CDR3 DNA sequence: TGTGCCAGCAGTCCCCGACAGATAAGCTCCTACGAGCAGTACTTC. It encodes CASSPRQISSYEQYF.

The V call is TRBV6-4, the J call TRBJ1-4, with TRBD1 identical over 7 bases. Germline values: CDR1 MRHNA, CDR2 SNTAGT. V lost 9 bases and J lost 7; bases outside the gene matches: 11. The CDR3 extends over 14 amino acids. CDR3 region: CARNPLRDSEKLFF. For the CDR3, the DNA is TGTGCCAGGAACCCCCTCCGGGACAGTGAAAAACTGTTTTTT.

A remark on this clone: One end of the junction varies from germline; a read error may be responsible. The V and J genes are TRBV5-5 and TRBJ1-5, with D possibly TRBD1 on 5 matching bases. The CDR3 totals 15 residues. Germline CDR1 is SGHKS and CDR2 is YYEKEE (reference sequence). Written as DNA, the CDR3 is TGTGCCAGCAGCTGGGGGGGAGGAAGCATTCAGCCCCAGCATTTT. Translated, it gives CASSWGGGSIQPQHF.